A single sample is the source of the 29 T cell receptor beta chains below, sequenced in a study of cytomegalovirus exposure and HLA in healthy donors. PCR involved 60 Vbeta and 13 Jbeta primers. Some clones are missing from TCRdb's copy, which holds only in-frame ones; the method was immunoSEQ multiplex PCR. Listed are 70,000 or so clones; approximately 5.4% falls within the top ten. The sequencing sample was made of PBMCs. All receptors come from a middle-aged man in good health and CMV-seronegative.

The V gene is TRBV5-1, the J gene TRBJ1-6; 7 bases map to TRBD1. The germline CDR1 and CDR2 sequences are SGHRS and YFSETQ. The CDR3 is 15 amino acids. V shed 3 bases, J shed 8 bases, and the junction held 8 bases outside the gene matches. CDR3 nucleotides: TGCGCCAGCAGCTACGACCACACAGGGGATTCACCCCTCCACTTT. Its translation: CASSYDHTGDSPLHF.

The V and J genes are TRBV6-5 and TRBJ1-2; 9 positions agree with TRBD1. The V and J ends lost 5 bases and 7 bases, in that order; junction bases with no gene match: 5. CDR3 length: 13 amino acids. Germline lookup yields CDR1 MNHEY and CDR2 SVGAGI. As DNA, the CDR3 is TGTGCCAGCAGTATCGGGACAGGGTTTGGCTACACCTTC. Translation: CASSIGTGFGYTF.

The CDR3 loop reads CASGSVRASGTHEQFF. CDR3 bases: TGTGCTAGTGGTTCGGTACGGGCTAGCGGGACTCATGAGCAGTTCTTC. The gene calls are TRBV12-5 and TRBJ2-1; 9 nucleotides agree with TRBD2. CDR3 length: 16 residues. Germline assignment: CDR1 LGHNT and CDR2 FRNRAP. With 4 bases clipped from V and 8 bases from J, the junction kept 12 bases outside the gene matches.

This CDR3 reads CAWSGGEANQPQHF. In nucleotides, the CDR3 is TGTGCCTGGAGTGGAGGGGAGGCGAATCAGCCCCAGCATTTT. The chain couples TRBV30 to TRBJ1-5, with TRBD1 as a possible D gene (5 bases). The CDR3 has 14 amino acids. Germline V gives CDR1 GTSNPN, CDR2 SVGIG (reference sequence). Trimming left V 1 base short and J 4 bases short, with 11 bases between. Together with reference TRBV30 and TRBJ1-5, the CDR3 gives the full variable domain: SQTIHQWPATLVQPVGSPLSLECTVEGTSNPNLYWYRQAAGRGLQLLFYSVGIGQISSEVPQNLSASRPQDRQFILSSKKLLLSDSGFYLCAWSGGEANQPQHFGDGTRLSIL.

This chain links TRBV6-1 with TRBJ1-2; D gene ambiguous. V was clipped by 6 bases and J by 3 bases, with 11 bases between them. CDR1 MNHNS and CDR2 SASEGT come from the germline V gene. The CDR3 length is 13 residues. CDR3 in amino acids: CASRPEGYYGYTF. The CDR3 DNA sequence: TGTGCCAGCAGGCCGGAGGGCTACTATGGCTACACCTTC.

The chain couples TRBV6-5 to TRBJ1-2; D is ambiguous. The CDR3 sequence is 15 residues long. Trimming removed 0 bases from V and 8 bases from J, with 16 bases in between. Germline V CDR1 and CDR2: MNHEY, SVGAGI. CDR3: CASSYSKEGPYGYTF. In DNA form, the CDR3 reads TGTGCCAGCAGTTACTCGAAGGAGGGTCCGTACGGCTACACCTTC.

This chain joins TRBV5-5 and TRBJ1-3; TRBD1 might be the D (6 bases). V lost 2 bases to trimming and J lost 4 bases, with 10 bases between them. Germline values: CDR1 SGHKS, CDR2 YYEKEE (reference sequence). The CDR3 is 14 residues long. The CDR3 region is CASSLTGYGNTIYF. The CDR3, as DNA: TGTGCCAGCAGCTTAACAGGGTACGGAAACACCATATATTTT.

The chain joins TRBV7-2 to TRBJ2-3; possibly TRBD2 for D (6 bases). The CDR3 spans 15 residues. Germline V gives CDR1 SGHTA, CDR2 FQGNSA. Deletions cut 1 base from V and 3 bases from J, with 11 bases between. The CDR3 DNA reads as TGTGCCAGCAGCTTAGTAGCGGTGGGAACAGATACGCAGTATTTT. Protein product: CASSLVAVGTDTQYF. The variable domain in full, completed from reference TRBV7-2 and TRBJ2-3, reads GAGVSQSPSNKVTEKGKDVELRCDPISGHTALYWYRQSLGQGLEFLIYFQGNSAPDKSGLPSDRFSAERTGGSVSTLTIQRTQQEDSAVYLCASSLVAVGTDTQYFGPGTRLTVL.

The chain combines TRBV10-3 with TRBJ2-2; 9 nucleotides match TRBD1. CDR1 and CDR2 from the germline V gene are ENHRY and SYGVKD. V gave up 5 bases and J gave up 3 bases; unmatched junction bases: 10. CDR3 length: 17 amino acids. CDR3 sequence (DNA): TGTGCCATCAGTAAGACTCCGGGACAGGGAGACACCGGGGAGCTGTTTTTT. Its protein product is CAISKTPGQGDTGELFF.

This chain joins TRBV5-3 and TRBJ2-1; TRBD1 matches 8 bases. TRBV5-3 is classed as an ORF, of uncertain function. J gave up 7 bases and V 0 bases, and 9 bases lay outside the gene matches. The CDR3 totals 16 residues. The CDR3 here is CARSLAPQTGDNEQFF. DNA for the CDR3: TGTGCCAGAAGCTTGGCCCCGCAGACAGGGGATAATGAGCAGTTCTTC.

V usage is TRBV7-8 and J usage is TRBJ2-5; perhaps TRBD2 as D (6 bases). The CDR3 covers 15 residues. V was trimmed by 5 bases and J by 1 base, leaving 14 bases between them. The V gene's germline CDR1 is SGHVS and CDR2 FQNEAQ. For the CDR3, the DNA is TGTGCCAGCAGCACTAGCCGAATAAGCCAAGAGACCCAGTACTTC. It is translated as CASSTSRISQETQYF.

J is TRBJ1-3 and V is TRBV4-3; D is undetermined. Trimming left V 0 bases short and J 0 bases short, with 6 bases between. The CDR3 is 15 residues long. The germline gives CDR1 LGHNA, CDR2 YSLEER. CDR3 bases: TGCGCCAGCAGCCAAGAGGTCAGCTCTGGAAACACCATATATTTT. Encoded protein: CASSQEVSSGNTIYF.

The chain recombines TRBV5-1 with TRBJ1-1; D call uncertain. The germline V and J ends were trimmed by 4 bases and 1 base, with 26 bases remaining between them. Germline CDR1 reads SGHRS; CDR2 reads YFSETQ. The CDR3 runs to 19 residues. CDR3 in DNA: TGCGCCAGCAGCCCACTAGAGTCGGTTTTGAGTGTGGGGAACACTGAAGCTTTCTTT. Encoded protein: CASSPLESVLSVGNTEAFF. The complete variable domain, with remaining parts taken from reference TRBV5-1 and TRBJ1-1, reads KAGVTQTPRYLIKTRGQQVTLSCSPISGHRSVSWYQQTPGQGLQFLFEYFSETQRNKGNFPGRFSGRQFSNSRSEMNVSTLELGDSALYLCASSPLESVLSVGNTEAFFGQGTRLTVV.

V is TRBV10-3 and J is TRBJ1-1; TRBD1 agrees at 8 bases. Losses at the gene ends were 5 bases for V and 4 bases for J; bases not matched to a gene: 6. The CDR3 sequence is 14 residues long. Germline V gives CDR1 ENHRY, CDR2 SYGVKD. The CDR3 spells CAISWTGMSTEAFF. The CDR3 DNA reads as TGTGCCATCAGTTGGACAGGGATGAGCACTGAAGCTTTCTTT.

The chain employs TRBV11-2 and TRBJ2-7, with TRBD1 identical over 8 bases. This CDR3 is 15 amino acids long. CDR1 is SGHAT, CDR2 FQNNGV, per germline. V trimming: 5 bases; J trimming: 2 bases; junction bases outside the gene matches: 8. The CDR3 protein is CASSPGQGSPYEQYF. In DNA, the CDR3 is TGTGCCAGCAGCCCAGGACAGGGATCGCCCTACGAGCAGTACTTC.

V and J are TRBV27 and TRBJ2-7; weak D call: TRBD2 (6 bases). This CDR3 has 13 residues. Germline V CDR1 and CDR2: MNHEY, SMNVEV (reference sequence). The germline V and J ends were trimmed by 4 bases and 6 bases, with 13 bases remaining between them. CDR3 in amino acids: CASSSAGSVEQYF. In DNA form, the CDR3 reads TGTGCCAGCAGTTCTGCGGGGTCAGTCGAGCAGTACTTC.

V usage is TRBV4-3 and J usage is TRBJ2-7; 9 positions match TRBD1. With 2 bases clipped from V and 4 bases from J, the junction kept 6 bases outside the gene matches. Germline V gene lookup returns CDR1 LGHNA and CDR2 YSLEER. The CDR3 runs to 15 residues. CDR3 amino acids: CASSQTGGSRYEQYF. CDR3 sequence (DNA): TGCGCCAGCAGCCAAACAGGGGGCAGTAGGTACGAGCAGTACTTC.

CDR3: CATSKEVQIVDTEAFF. CDR3 bases: TGTGCCACCAGCAAGGAGGTCCAAATAGTAGACACTGAAGCTTTCTTT. The chain couples TRBV15 to TRBJ1-1, with no clear D. This CDR3 is built from 16 residues. CDR1 and CDR2 (germline): LNHNV, YYDKDF (reference sequence). Trimming pared 4 bases from V and 3 bases from J, leaving 18 bases between.

The chain recombines TRBV19 with TRBJ1-6, with a possible D match to TRBD1 (6 bases). Germline values: CDR1 LNHDA, CDR2 SQIVND (reference sequence). The length of the CDR3 is 14 residues. V lost 7 bases and J 7 bases, leaving 14 bases between the germline ends. The DNA of the CDR3 is TGTGCCAGTAACTTAGGGGACATCAATTCACCCCTCCACTTT. It specifies CASNLGDINSPLHF. The full variable domain, with the rest looked up from reference TRBV19 and TRBJ1-6, is DGGITQSPKYLFRKEGQNVTLSCEQNLNHDAMYWYRQDPGQGLRLIYYSQIVNDFQKGDIAEGYSVSREKKESFPLTVTSAQKNPTAFYLCASNLGDINSPLHFGNGTRLTVT.

The chain combines TRBV6-1 with TRBJ1-1; possibly TRBD1 for D (6 bases). V was pared by 7 bases and J by 0 bases, with 12 bases between. From germline, CDR1 is MNHNS and CDR2 SASEGT. CDR3 length: 14 residues. The CDR3 bases are TGTGCCAGCAAGATTACAGGGCTGAACACTGAAGCTTTCTTT. It specifies CASKITGLNTEAFF.

The chain uses TRBV29-1 and TRBJ2-3, with 7 bases matching TRBD2. CDR3 length equals 13 residues. After removal of 4 bases from V and 4 bases from J, the junction contained 5 bases not matched to a gene. Looked up from germline, CDR1 is SQVTM and CDR2 is ANQGSEA. CDR3 nucleotide sequence: TGCAGCGTTGTTATCGCGGGAGCAGATACGCAGTATTTT. Translation gives CSVVIAGADTQYF.

The rearrangement links TRBV4-1 to TRBJ2-7; the match to TRBD1 covers 10 bases. This CDR3 contains 14 residues. V trimming: 4 bases; J trimming: 3 bases; junction bases outside the gene matches: 3. Germline values: CDR1 MGHRA, CDR2 YSYEKL. The CDR3 coding sequence is TGCGCCAGCAGCCGACGGACAGGGGGCTACGAGCAGTACTTC. Its protein product is CASSRRTGGYEQYF.

The chain couples TRBV7-9 to TRBJ2-7, with 7 bases fitting TRBD2. The CDR3 is made up of 16 amino acids. The germline gives CDR1 SEHNR, CDR2 FQNEAQ (reference sequence). With V trimmed by 8 bases and J by 5 bases, 18 bases remained unmatched. CDR3 loop: CASAWGGSRATNEQYF. In DNA, the CDR3 is TGTGCCAGCGCCTGGGGGGGTTCCAGGGCCACTAACGAGCAGTACTTC.

The genes are TRBV4-1 and TRBJ1-1; D gene uncertain. The germline V and J ends were trimmed by 2 bases and 7 bases, with 8 bases remaining between them. CDR3 length: 12 amino acids. Germline assignment: CDR1 MGHRA and CDR2 YSYEKL. In nucleotides, the CDR3 is TGCGCCAGCAGCCAAAAAGACAATGAAGCTTTCTTT. Its protein product is CASSQKDNEAFF.

The V call is TRBV5-1, the J call TRBJ1-1; no reliable D call. CDR1 SGHRS and CDR2 YFSETQ come from the germline V gene. V lost 1 base and J 5 bases, leaving 15 bases between the germline ends. The CDR3 extends over 15 amino acids. The CDR3 coding sequence is TGCGCCAGCAGCTTGCGTGGCTTGGTGTATACTGAAGCTTTCTTT. Translating it yields CASSLRGLVYTEAFF.

This chain connects TRBV28 to TRBJ1-1, with no clear D. V was trimmed by 6 bases and J by 4 bases, leaving 15 bases between them. Germline CDR1 and CDR2: MDHEN and SYDVKM. This CDR3 has 14 residues. The CDR3 sequence: CASSLLGAGTEAFF. The CDR3 DNA reads as TGTGCCAGCAGCCTATTAGGAGCCGGCACTGAAGCTTTCTTT.

The J gene is TRBJ2-1, the V gene TRBV15; D is possibly TRBD2 (5 bases). The CDR3 covers 14 residues. From germline, CDR1 is LNHNV and CDR2 YYDKDF (reference sequence). Deletions cut 0 bases from V and 9 bases from J, with 12 bases between. The CDR3 loop reads CATSRDISRAEQFF. The CDR3 DNA reads as TGTGCCACCAGCAGAGATATATCGAGGGCTGAGCAGTTCTTC.

V is TRBV4-1 and J is TRBJ1-2, with D possibly TRBD1 on 5 matching bases. The germline gives CDR1 MGHRA, CDR2 YSYEKL. Between the trimmed V and J ends, which lost 2 bases and 3 bases, there was a span of 13 bases. This CDR3 contains 15 residues. This CDR3 reads CASSQQLRGYYGYTF. CDR3 nucleotides: TGCGCCAGCAGCCAACAGTTACGGGGGTACTATGGCTACACCTTC.

J is TRBJ1-1 and V is TRBV5-1; D unresolved. Germline-derived CDR1 and CDR2 are SGHRS and YFSETQ. The CDR3 covers 15 residues. Trimming removed 0 bases from V and 3 bases from J, with 12 bases in between. The CDR3 loop is CASSLAVTGDTEAFF. The CDR3, as DNA: TGCGCCAGCAGCTTGGCCGTGACCGGAGACACTGAAGCTTTCTTT.